This note documents a single TCR beta chain sequence. The data are from a study of T-cell reconstitution after alpha-beta-depleted transplantation in children. A TCRbeta library incorporating unique molecular identifiers was prepared. TCRdb fed the PCR reads into MiXCR, producing one record per CDR3 protein. The sample records about 500,000 distinct CDR3 sequences, 32% being singletons. The sequence derives from a human donor who donated a stem cell graft to a child with aplastic anemia. The sample here was PBMCs from the stem cell graft donor, taken from the stem cell graft.

CDR3 coding DNA: TGTGCCAGTACAGGACAGGGAAGGTCCACTGAAGCTTTCTTT. Protein product: CASTGQGRSTEAFF. This rearrangement joins TRBV19 to TRBJ1-1; 8 nucleotides align to TRBD1. This CDR3 has 14 amino acids. Germline V CDR1 and CDR2: LNHDA, SQIVND (reference sequence). V lost 7 bases and J lost 4; bases outside the gene matches: 8.